The clone carrying this T cell receptor (beta chain) was seen a handful of times. This record belongs to a study of response to subunit inactivated influenza vaccine. TCRdb used MiXCR to reprocess the RT-PCR reads, holding one entry per CDR3 protein. The sample has some 540,000 distinct CDR3 sequences, less than 25% seen once. The data also belong to a second study, concerning T cells expressing NK-cell markers. In that study: A 5'RACE template switching approach incorporating UMIs was used to make TCR beta cDNA. Sorted T-cell subsets CD3+CD56+NKG2C+, CD3+CD56+NKG2C- and CD3+CD56-NKG2C+ were TCR beta-sequenced. More than 5 donors showed dominant NKG2C+ clonotypes comprising about 1.0-7.5% of their CD8+ T cells.

The TCR comes from a man over 45 who received an inactivated influenza vaccine. The source material was CD4+ T cells sorted from PBMCs, sampled 11 to 12 days after vaccination.

For the CDR3, the DNA is TGCAGTGCTTACCCCGGGACTAGCTTAGTAGATACGCAGTATTTT. Translated, it gives CSAYPGTSLVDTQYF. The chain uses TRBV20-1 and TRBJ2-3; the match to TRBD2 covers 9 bases. The germline CDR1 and CDR2 sequences are DFQATT and SNEGSKA (reference sequence). This CDR3 is built from 15 residues. J was trimmed by 5 bases and V by 5 bases; bases with no gene match: 11.